Sequencing of this TCR beta chain was carried out in a study of cytomegalovirus exposure and HLA in healthy donors. Germline V gene data show CDR1 as SGHRS and CDR2 as YFSETQ. After removal of 4 bases from V and 2 bases from J, the junction contained 6 bases not matched to a gene. The CDR3 loop spans 15 amino acids. Concerning this clone: The antigen remains unidentified.

PCR was performed using 60 Vbeta and 13 Jbeta primers. The data were produced by immunoSEQ multiplex PCR, yet TCRdb's version contains in-frame clones alone and is incomplete. This sample yields 99,000 or so clones, of which 60% to 80% are seen a single time; 5.8% belongs to the top ten. Regarding the study as a whole: Highly shared variants forming one cluster were likely a sequencing artifact. A later analysis found common viral pathogens apparently linked to several of the most significant clusters. Roughly uniform depth of sequencing across donors was assumed in presence/absence analyses.

The chain employs TRBV5-1 and TRBJ1-2; 9 bases are a match to TRBD1. The origin of this receptor is a man between 60 and 70 years old in good health and CMV-seropositive. Sequenced input: PBMCs. The CDR3 is CASSPGQGSNYGYTF. The CDR3 DNA sequence: TGCGCCAGCAGCCCGGGACAGGGCTCAAACTATGGCTACACCTTC. Based on the CDR3 plus reference TRBV5-1 and TRBJ1-2, the full variable domain is KAGVTQTPRYLIKTRGQQVTLSCSPISGHRSVSWYQQTPGQGLQFLFEYFSETQRNKGNFPGRFSGRQFSNSRSEMNVSTLELGDSALYLCASSPGQGSNYGYTFGSGTRLTVV.